The 8 T cell receptor beta chains listed next were all sequenced from one sample in a study of cytomegalovirus exposure and HLA in healthy donors. PCR involved 60 Vbeta and 13 Jbeta primers. Profiled with immunoSEQ multiplex PCR; TCRdb holds only in-frame clones, not every one. The sample records 85,000 to 100,000 clones, over 60% being singletons. The sample comprised PBMCs. These receptors were collected from a human donor in good health.

The chain combines TRBV13 with TRBJ2-7; 7 bases agree with TRBD2. The junction had 9 bases not matched to a gene; V was cut back by 5 bases and J by 2 bases. The CDR3 has 15 amino acids. CDR1 and CDR2 (germline): PRHDT, FYEKMQ (reference sequence). The CDR3 loop is CASSPGLAGAYEQYF. CDR3 sequence (DNA): TGTGCCAGCAGCCCAGGACTGGCGGGGGCCTACGAGCAGTACTTC.

The rearrangement uses TRBV27 and TRBJ2-2; TRBD2 aligns across 12 bases. CDR3 length: 18 amino acids. Trimming cost V 5 bases and J 4 bases; bases outside gene matches: 11. Germline-derived CDR1 and CDR2 are MNHEY and SMNVEV (reference sequence). Written as DNA, the CDR3 is TGTGCCAGCAGTAACCGTGCTAGCGGGAGGGGTGGCACCGGGGAGCTGTTTTTT. Translated: CASSNRASGRGGTGELFF.

This chain uses TRBV18 with TRBJ2-7, with 7 bases fitting TRBD1. CDR1 and CDR2 (germline): KGHSH, LQKENI. There are 14 residues in the CDR3. V shed 3 bases and J 4 bases; nucleotides not matched to a gene: 6. The DNA for the CDR3 is TGTGCCAGCTCACCGTTCGACAGGGCTTACGAGCAGTACTTC. Amino acids: CASSPFDRAYEQYF.

This clone was recorded a few times. The chain joins TRBV7-9 to TRBJ2-7, with D unresolved. The V and J ends lost 5 bases and 0 bases respectively, with 14 bases between them. The CDR3 covers 15 residues. CDR1 SEHNR and CDR2 FQNEAQ come from the germline V gene (reference sequence). The CDR3 is CASSHRVQDSYEQYF. CDR3 nucleotide sequence: TGTGCCAGCAGCCACCGGGTCCAAGACTCCTACGAGCAGTACTTC.

The chain employs TRBV5-1 and TRBJ2-7; tentatively, D is TRBD1 (6 bases). The CDR3 loop spans 13 amino acids. The V end was cut by 4 bases, the J end by 2 bases, with 10 bases between. Germline loops: CDR1 SGHRS, CDR2 YFSETQ. The CDR3 region is CASSPTGAYEQYF. In DNA, the CDR3 is TGCGCCAGCAGCCCGACAGGAGCCTACGAGCAGTACTTC.

Written as DNA, the CDR3 is TGCGCCAGCAGCTTTGGACTAGCGGGAAACTACGAGCAGTACTTC. This encodes CASSFGLAGNYEQYF. The gene calls are TRBV5-1 and TRBJ2-7; TRBD2 matches 12 bases. The CDR3 extends over 15 amino acids. The V segment lost 2 bases and the J segment 3 bases; nucleotides outside the gene matches: 3. Germline-derived CDR1 and CDR2 are SGHRS and YFSETQ.

This chain connects TRBV25-1 to TRBJ2-7; 9 bases are shared with TRBD1. The CDR3 loop spans 15 amino acids. The germline CDR1 and CDR2 sequences are MGHDK and SYGVNS. J gave up 5 bases and V 2 bases, and 7 bases lay outside the gene matches. The CDR3 region is CASSETTGGIDEQYF. Written as DNA, the CDR3 is TGTGCCAGCAGTGAAACCACAGGGGGCATCGACGAGCAGTACTTC.

The chain is built from TRBV9 and TRBJ2-3; D gene unclear. The CDR3 length is 13 residues. The germline V gene encodes CDR1 SGDLS and CDR2 YYNGEE. Trimming removed 3 bases from V and 2 bases from J, with 7 bases in between. CDR3 sequence reads: CASSASPTDTQYF. DNA of the CDR3: TGTGCCAGCAGCGCCTCCCCCACAGATACGCAGTATTTT.